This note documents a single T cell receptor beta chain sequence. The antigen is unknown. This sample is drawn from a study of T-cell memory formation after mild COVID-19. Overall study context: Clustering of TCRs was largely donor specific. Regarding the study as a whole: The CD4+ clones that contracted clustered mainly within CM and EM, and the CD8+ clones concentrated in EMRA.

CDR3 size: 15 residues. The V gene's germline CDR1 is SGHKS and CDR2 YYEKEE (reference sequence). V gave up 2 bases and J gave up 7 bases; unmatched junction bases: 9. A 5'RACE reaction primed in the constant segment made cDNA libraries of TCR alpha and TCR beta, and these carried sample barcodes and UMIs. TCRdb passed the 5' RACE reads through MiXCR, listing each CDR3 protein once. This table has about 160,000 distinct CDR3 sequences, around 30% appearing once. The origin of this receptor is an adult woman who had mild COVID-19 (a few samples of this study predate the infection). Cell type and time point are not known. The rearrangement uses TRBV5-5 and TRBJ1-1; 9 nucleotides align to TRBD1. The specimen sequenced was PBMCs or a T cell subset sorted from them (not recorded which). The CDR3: CASSFNRDRDSEAFF. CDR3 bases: TGTGCCAGCAGCTTTAACCGGGACAGGGATAGTGAAGCTTTCTTT.